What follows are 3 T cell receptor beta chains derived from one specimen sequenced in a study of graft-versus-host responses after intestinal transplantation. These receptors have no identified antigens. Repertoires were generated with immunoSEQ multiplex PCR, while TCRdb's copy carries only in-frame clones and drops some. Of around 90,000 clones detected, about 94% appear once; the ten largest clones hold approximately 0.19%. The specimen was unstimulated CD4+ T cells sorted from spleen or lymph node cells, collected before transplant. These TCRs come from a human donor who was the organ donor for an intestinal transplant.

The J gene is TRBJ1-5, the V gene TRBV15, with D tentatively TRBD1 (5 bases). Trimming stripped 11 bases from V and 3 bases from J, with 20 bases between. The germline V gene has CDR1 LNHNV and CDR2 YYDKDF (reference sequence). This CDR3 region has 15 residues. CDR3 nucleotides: TGTGCCTCGGGGCGAACAGGTACCGACAATCAGCCCCAGCATTTT. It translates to CASGRTGTDNQPQHF. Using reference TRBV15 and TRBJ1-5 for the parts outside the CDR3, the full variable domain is DAMVIQNPRYQVTQFGKPVTLSCSQTLNHNVMYWYQQKSSQAPKLLFHYYDKDFNNEADTPDNFQSRRPNTSFCFLDIRSPGLGDTAMYLCASGRTGTDNQPQHFGDGTRLSIL.

CDR3 nucleotide sequence: TGTGCCAGTACAGGGGCCCAGCCCCAGCATTTT. It specifies CASTGAQPQHF. V gene TRBV11-3 combines with J gene TRBJ1-5, with 7 bases fitting TRBD1. V dropped 9 bases and J dropped 7; count of bases not matched to a gene: 3. The CDR3 length is 11 residues. Germline CDR1 and CDR2: SGHNT and YENEEA.

The CDR3 sequence is CASSQVASGANVLTF. The CDR3 DNA follows: TGCGCCAGCAGCCAAGTAGCCTCTGGGGCCAACGTCCTGACTTTC. The rearrangement joins TRBV4-1 to TRBJ2-6; D unclear. The germline V gene has CDR1 MGHRA and CDR2 YSYEKL. V lost 1 base, J lost 0 bases, and 4 bases lay in between. This CDR3 is built from 15 residues.